The 29 T cell receptor beta chains below come from one sample, sequenced in a study of early T cells in non-severe SARS-CoV-2 infection. TCRdb re-called the 5' RACE reads through MiXCR, storing one row per CDR3 protein. The data show 45,000 to 75,000 distinct CDR3 sequences, 8% to 9.5% seen once. The specimen was whole blood. The receptors derive from an adult who was a healthcare worker with PCR-confirmed SARS-CoV-2 infection or an uninfected control (not recorded which).

V usage is TRBV28 and J usage is TRBJ2-1; unclear D gene. This CDR3 is built from 16 residues. V was cut by 2 bases and J by 3 bases, with 14 bases left in between. Germline CDR1 MDHEN, CDR2 SYDVKM. The CDR3 bases are TGTGCCAGCAGTTTAGTGTCGGGCCGCCTCTACAATGAGCAGTTCTTC. It encodes CASSLVSGRLYNEQFF.

The chain joins TRBV29-1 to TRBJ1-1; D possibly corresponds to TRBD1 (6 bases). V lost 6 bases and J lost 1, with 12 bases in between. The CDR3 length is 13 residues. Germline V gene data show CDR1 as SQVTM and CDR2 as ANQGSEA. The CDR3 DNA is TGCAGCGTAGAGGGGGGCGGGAACACTGAAGCTTTCTTT. It is translated as CSVEGGGNTEAFF. Drawing the rest from reference TRBV29-1 and TRBJ1-1, the complete variable domain is SAVISQKPSRDICQRGTSLTIQCQVDSQVTMMFWYRQQPGQSLTLIATANQGSEATYESGFVIDKFPISRPNLTFSTLTVSNMSPEDSSIYLCSVEGGGNTEAFFGQGTRLTVV.

This sequence joins TRBV10-3 and TRBJ2-1, with D uncertain. V was cut by 6 bases and J by 2 bases, with 11 bases left in between. The CDR3 is 14 amino acids. Looked up from germline, CDR1 is ENHRY and CDR2 is SYGVKD. The CDR3 reads CAISKDRTYNEQFF. CDR3 in DNA: TGTGCCATCAGCAAGGACCGGACCTACAATGAGCAGTTCTTC.

At least ten counts were recorded for this clonotype. This chain's CDR3 is CASRQGSAGYTF. CDR3 in DNA: TGTGCCAGCAGACAGGGATCTGCTGGCTACACCTTC. The rearrangement joins TRBV6-5 to TRBJ1-2; D might be TRBD1 (6 bases). Germline assignment: CDR1 MNHEY and CDR2 SVGAGI. The V and J ends lost 6 bases and 7 bases respectively, with 12 bases between them. The CDR3 covers 12 residues.

This clonotype was counted only a few times. CDR3 sequence: CSVFGGDGYGEQFF. The CDR3 DNA reads TGCAGCGTTTTCGGGGGAGACGGGTATGGTGAGCAGTTCTTC. The chain is built from TRBV29-1 and TRBJ2-1, with D possibly being TRBD2 (6 bases). Trimming stripped 5 bases from V and 9 bases from J, with 20 bases between. This CDR3 spans 14 amino acids. Germline CDR1 and CDR2: SQVTM and ANQGSEA.

As to this clonotype: This may be a read error: a much more frequent sequence differs by one nucleotide. V is TRBV12-3 or TRBV12-4 and J is TRBJ1-4, with D possibly TRBD1 on 5 matching bases. The length of the CDR3 is 15 residues. V was trimmed by 6 bases and J by 2 bases, leaving 13 bases between them. CDR3 bases: TGTGCCAGCAGCATTCAGGGCACGACTAATGAAAAACTGTTTTTT. It specifies CASSIQGTTNEKLFF.

This clonotype was observed at least ten times. This rearrangement joins TRBV10-2 to TRBJ1-1; D is unresolved. V was shortened by 3 bases and J by 4 bases, with 3 bases between the two germline ends. The CDR3 runs to 11 residues. Germline V lookup: CDR1 WSHSY, CDR2 SAAADI. The chain's CDR3 is CASSDGTEAFF. The CDR3 DNA reads TGCGCCAGCAGTGATGGCACTGAAGCTTTCTTT.

This clonotype was seen repeatedly, ten times or more. The J gene is TRBJ2-3, the V gene TRBV27; D not resolved. Between the trimmed V and J ends, which lost 3 bases and 1 base, there was a span of 11 bases. Germline V gene data show CDR1 as MNHEY and CDR2 as SMNVEV (reference sequence). This CDR3 is built from 15 residues. The CDR3 DNA sequence: TGTGCCAGCAGTTTCTTGGTAGGCGGCACAGATACGCAGTATTTT. Protein: CASSFLVGGTDTQYF.

This clonotype was seen many times. The chain is built from TRBV19 and TRBJ2-1, with D maybe TRBD2 (6 bases). The CDR3 is made up of 12 amino acids. In germline, CDR1 is LNHDA, CDR2 SQIVND (reference sequence). Trimming left V 6 bases short and J 10 bases short, with 13 bases between. As DNA, the CDR3 is TGTGCCAGTAGCAAACTAGCAGGCGAGCAGTTCTTC. Translated, it gives CASSKLAGEQFF.

The chain recombines TRBV7-9 with TRBJ1-4; 7 nucleotides align to TRBD1. Per germline, CDR1 SEHNR and CDR2 FQNEAQ (reference sequence). This CDR3 contains 15 residues. Germline trimming cut 5 bases from V and 9 bases from J; bases unmatched to any gene: 12. CDR3 in amino acids: CASSQTRTGSKKLFF. The CDR3 DNA is TGTGCCAGCAGCCAGACCCGGACAGGATCTAAAAAACTGTTTTTT.

This clonotype was detected ten times or more. The gene calls are TRBV25-1 and TRBJ2-7; 10 bases fit TRBD2. Germline V gene lookup returns CDR1 MGHDK and CDR2 SYGVNS. Trimming at V came to 3 bases and at J to 4 bases, leaving 3 bases not matched to a gene. This CDR3 contains 14 residues. DNA for the CDR3: TGTGCCAGCAGTGATACTAGCGGGGCTTACGAGCAGTACTTC. Protein: CASSDTSGAYEQYF.

This clonotype was detected ten times or more. The chain links TRBV11-3 to TRBJ2-3, with D tentatively TRBD1 (6 bases). In germline, CDR1 is SGHNT, CDR2 YENEEA. Trimming shortened V by 6 bases and J by 4 bases, and 8 bases separated the two germline ends. The CDR3 contains 12 residues. The CDR3 loop reads CASSKGADTQYF. Here the CDR3 DNA reads TGTGCCAGCAGTAAGGGGGCAGATACGCAGTATTTT.

The V call is TRBV7-2, the J call TRBJ2-3; D uncertain. Trimming left V 1 base short and J 4 bases short, with 9 bases between. The CDR3 sequence is 14 residues long. CDR1 SGHTA and CDR2 FQGNSA come from the germline V gene. DNA of the CDR3: TGTGCCAGCAGCTTAGTAGTAGGACCAGATACGCAGTATTTT. Residues: CASSLVVGPDTQYF. Together with reference TRBV7-2 and TRBJ2-3, the CDR3 gives the full variable domain: GAGVSQSPSNKVTEKGKDVELRCDPISGHTALYWYRQSLGQGLEFLIYFQGNSAPDKSGLPSDRFSAERTGGSVSTLTIQRTQQEDSAVYLCASSLVVGPDTQYFGPGTRLTVL.

The rearrangement joins TRBV28 to TRBJ2-5, with D unclear. V was trimmed by 6 bases and J by 7 bases, leaving 9 bases between them. Germline-derived CDR1 and CDR2 are MDHEN and SYDVKM. This CDR3 region has 11 residues. The CDR3 is CASSSMGTQYF. In DNA, the CDR3 is TGTGCCAGCAGCTCCATGGGGACCCAGTACTTC.

This chain links TRBV7-2 with TRBJ1-1; TRBD1 might be the D (5 bases). The V gene lost 5 bases and the J gene lost 0 bases, with 16 bases spanning the gap. The CDR3 length is 16 residues. Per germline, CDR1 SGHTA and CDR2 FQGNSA. The CDR3 DNA reads as TGTGCCAGCAGCCCAGGGCAGTTCCCTATGAACACTGAAGCTTTCTTT. It specifies CASSPGQFPMNTEAFF.

This clonotype was seen repeatedly, ten times or more. V is TRBV5-6 and J is TRBJ2-7, with 9 bases aligning to TRBD2. Trimming cost V 4 bases and J 0 bases; bases outside gene matches: 5. The CDR3 length is 15 residues. Germline V gives CDR1 SGHDT, CDR2 YYEEEE. The CDR3 protein is CASSGSGRPSYEQYF. DNA of the CDR3: TGTGCCAGCAGCGGAAGCGGGAGGCCCTCCTACGAGCAGTACTTC.

This clonotype was detected ten times or more. V gene TRBV6-1 combines with J gene TRBJ2-3; a possible D gene is TRBD2 (6 bases). This CDR3 contains 18 residues. CDR1 is MNHNS and CDR2 is SASEGT in the germline V gene. Trimming pared 2 bases from V and 0 bases from J, leaving 18 bases between. CDR3 sequence: CASSETFYSGPSTDTQYF. CDR3 nucleotide sequence: TGTGCCAGCAGTGAAACGTTTTATAGCGGTCCTAGCACAGATACGCAGTATTTT.

This clonotype is judged medium-sized. This chain uses TRBV7-3 with TRBJ2-7; 11 bases match TRBD2. CDR1 and CDR2 from the germline V gene are SGHTA and FQGTGA. This CDR3 contains 15 residues. Trimming removed 5 bases from V and 12 bases from J; junction bases left unmatched: 15. The CDR3 region has the DNA TGTGCCAGCAGCGGCGGACTAGCGGGTTATGGTTGTTGGTACTTC. Amino acid sequence: CASSGGLAGYGCWYF.

The rearrangement joins TRBV30 to TRBJ1-2, with 10 nucleotides matching TRBD1. CDR1 GTSNPN and CDR2 SVGIG come from the germline V gene (reference sequence). The CDR3 spans 15 residues. V trimming: 2 bases; J trimming: 2 bases; junction bases outside the gene matches: 5. CDR3 in amino acids: CAWSPLGQGNYGYTF. In nucleotides, the CDR3 is TGTGCCTGGAGTCCACTGGGACAGGGGAACTATGGCTACACCTTC.

This clonotype has at least ten counts. The chain combines TRBV29-1 with TRBJ2-1; 15 bases align to TRBD2. In germline, CDR1 is SQVTM, CDR2 ANQGSEA. CDR3 length equals 16 residues. Trimming cost V 6 bases and J 9 bases; bases outside gene matches: 12. The chain's CDR3 is CSVEELPGLAGGEQFF. In nucleotides, the CDR3 is TGCAGCGTCGAGGAATTACCGGGACTAGCGGGAGGTGAGCAGTTCTTC.

This clonotype was counted many times. The CDR3 sequence is CATHDSAGGTDTQYF. The CDR3 DNA follows: TGTGCCACCCACGATTCAGCGGGAGGTACAGATACGCAGTATTTT. The chain couples TRBV24-1 to TRBJ2-3; TRBD2 agrees at 9 bases. The CDR3 covers 15 residues. After removal of 9 bases from V and 3 bases from J, the junction contained 9 bases not matched to a gene. CDR1 KGHDR and CDR2 SFDVKD come from the germline V gene.

This clonotype was found a few times. The V call is TRBV27, the J call TRBJ1-4; no clear D. This CDR3 spans 13 amino acids. V was clipped by 3 bases and J by 8 bases, with 10 bases between them. Germline V gene lookup returns CDR1 MNHEY and CDR2 SMNVEV (reference sequence). The CDR3 DNA is TGTGCCAGCAGTTTCGGACGGGTAGAAAAACTGTTTTTT. Amino acids: CASSFGRVEKLFF.

This clonotype was seen ten or more times. The chain uses TRBV12-3 or TRBV12-4 and TRBJ2-2, with TRBD2 matching 12 bases. The CDR3 is 15 residues long. Trimming removed 6 bases from V and 3 bases from J; junction bases left unmatched: 2. DNA of the CDR3: TGTGCCAGCAGACTAGCGGGAGGTCACACCGGGGAGCTGTTTTTT. It is translated as CASRLAGGHTGELFF.

This clonotype was found many times. The chain recombines TRBV14 with TRBJ2-1; 9 nucleotides line up with TRBD1. Losses at the gene ends were 4 bases for V and 0 bases for J; bases not matched to a gene: 1. This CDR3 is built from 15 residues. Germline assignment: CDR1 SGHDN and CDR2 FVKESK. This CDR3 reads CASSRQGGSYNEQFF. CDR3 DNA sequence: TGTGCCAGCAGCCGACAGGGGGGCTCCTACAATGAGCAGTTCTTC. Looking up the rest from reference TRBV14 and TRBJ2-1 gives the full variable domain: EAGVTQFPSHSVIEKGQTVTLRCDPISGHDNLYWYRRVMGKEIKFLLHFVKESKQDESGMPNNRFLAERTGGTYSTLKVQPAELEDSGVYFCASSRQGGSYNEQFFGPGTRLTVL.

This chain uses TRBV7-6 with TRBJ2-7; 7 bases fit TRBD1. The germline CDR1 and CDR2 sequences are SGHVS and FNYEAQ. With V trimmed by 5 bases and J by 3 bases, 10 bases remained unmatched. The CDR3 has 15 amino acids. CDR3 in DNA: TGTGCCAGCAGCCGGACCCCGGGACAGAACTACGAGCAGTACTTC. It yields the protein CASSRTPGQNYEQYF. The variable domain in full, completed from reference TRBV7-6 and TRBJ2-7, reads GAGVSQSPRYKVTKRGQDVALRCDPISGHVSLYWYRQALGQGPEFLTYFNYEAQQDKSGLPNDRFSAERPEGSISTLTIQRTEQRDSAMYRCASSRTPGQNYEQYFGPGTRLTVT.

This clonotype is medium-sized in the sample. The chain employs TRBV6-5 and TRBJ1-6, with TRBD1 matching 7 bases. Trimming at V came to 5 bases and at J to 7 bases, leaving 8 bases not matched to a gene. Germline V lookup: CDR1 MNHEY, CDR2 SVGAGI. This CDR3 region has 15 residues. CDR3 in amino acids: CASSQFNRGNSPLHF. Written as DNA, the CDR3 is TGTGCCAGCAGTCAATTCAACAGGGGAAATTCACCCCTCCACTTT.

This rearrangement joins TRBV28 to TRBJ1-2; 8 nucleotides agree with TRBD1. In germline, CDR1 is MDHEN, CDR2 SYDVKM. The CDR3 spans 13 residues. Trimming cost V 7 bases and J 1 base; bases outside gene matches: 2. In nucleotides, the CDR3 is TGTGCCAGCACACAGGGGGGTAACTATGGCTACACCTTC. Its translation is CASTQGGNYGYTF.

The rearrangement uses TRBV7-2 and TRBJ2-1, with D possibly called TRBD1 or TRBD2 (6 bases each). The CDR3 covers 14 residues. Trimming took 10 bases from V and 4 from J, leaving 17 bases between them. Germline V gene sequence: CDR1 SGHTA, CDR2 FQGNSA. This chain's CDR3 is CATSRGEPYNEQFF. The CDR3 nucleotides are TGTGCCACCTCAAGGGGGGAACCTTACAATGAGCAGTTCTTC.

The sample holds many counts of this clonotype. This chain joins TRBV20-1 and TRBJ2-2, with TRBD2 matching over 9 bases. V was pared by 2 bases and J by 7 bases, with 8 bases of the junction left unmatched. Germline CDR1 and CDR2: DFQATT and SNEGSKA (reference sequence). CDR3 length: 15 amino acids. CDR3 region: CSARPGTSLGGELFF. CDR3 in DNA: TGCAGTGCTAGACCCGGGACTAGCCTCGGCGGGGAGCTGTTTTTT.